A selection of T cell receptor beta chains follows, all from one sample in a study of Graves' ophthalmopathy and Graves' hyperthyroidism. TCRdb re-called the multiplex PCR reads with MiXCR, one entry per CDR3 protein. Found here are around 590,000 distinct CDR3 sequences, under 45% of them singletons; the top ten hold about 4.2%. Sequencing used peripheral blood or thyroid tissue (not recorded which). The source of these receptors is an adult man with Graves' hyperthyroidism. CDR3s include the opening cysteine and the closing phenylalanine or tryptophan. Each record gives: D gene, clone size, V gene, J gene, CDR3 DNA, CDR3 protein. The D gene is left open where the match is weak. Clone size, where shown, is once, few, many, or a class for clones that have expanded.

D: -
size: -
V: TRBV25-1
J: TRBJ2-3
DNA: TGTGCCAGCAGTGAATCCCCCAGGGGTGCGCAGTATTTT
CDR3: CASSESPRGAQYF

D: -
size: many
V: TRBV5-1
J: TRBJ1-2
DNA: TGCGCCAGCAGCTTGGCGGTGGGAGCTAACTATGGCTACACCTTC
CDR3: CASSLAVGANYGYTF

D: TRBD2
size: many
V: TRBV11-2
J: TRBJ2-5
DNA: TGTGCCAGCAGCTTAGGAGGACTAGCGGGAGAGTTGGAGACCCAGTACTTC
CDR3: CASSLGGLAGELETQYF

D: -
size: many
V: TRBV4-2
J: TRBJ2-2
DNA: TGTGCCAGCAGCCAAGACGCGGCAGGGGTGTCCGGGGAGCTGTTTTTT
CDR3: CASSQDAAGVSGELFF

D: -
size: -
V: TRBV28
J: TRBJ1-5
DNA: TGTGCCAGCAGTGCTATCAGCAATCAGCCCCAGCATTTT
CDR3: CASSAISNQPQHF

D: -
size: many
V: TRBV28
J: TRBJ2-5
DNA: TGTGCCAGCAGGCTCTTGGCTGGGGGTGAGACCCAGTACTTC
CDR3: CASRLLAGGETQYF

D: TRBD2
size: -
V: TRBV12-3/TRBV12-4
J: TRBJ2-5
DNA: TGTGCCAGCAGCGAACGGGGGGTAGAGACCCAGTACTTC
CDR3: CASSERGVETQYF

D: -
size: -
V: TRBV25-1
J: TRBJ2-5
DNA: TGTGCCAGCAGCAATTTGAGGATCGGAGAGACCCGGTACTTC
CDR3: CASSNLRIGETRYF

D: -
size: few
V: TRBV9
J: TRBJ2-3
DNA: TGTGCTAGCAGCCCCGATGGCTCCCACACAGATACGCAGTATTTT
CDR3: CASSPDGSHTDTQYF

D: TRBD2
size: few
V: TRBV5-1
J: TRBJ2-5
DNA: TGCGCCAGCAGCTTGGGGAGAACTAGCGGGGGCGGAGAGACCCAGTACTTC
CDR3: CASSLGRTSGGGETQYF

D: TRBD1
size: -
V: TRBV28
J: TRBJ1-1
DNA: TGTGCCAGCAGCTCGAGTGGACAGGGGGCGGACACTGAAGCTTTCTTT
CDR3: CASSSSGQGADTEAFF

D: -
size: few
V: TRBV10-3
J: TRBJ2-5
DNA: TGTGCCATCGGCGGGCCTCAAGAGACCCAGTACTTC
CDR3: CAIGGPQETQYF

D: TRBD1
size: -
V: TRBV20-1
J: TRBJ2-3
DNA: TGCAGTCCGCTACAAGGACAGGGGACAGATACGCAGTATTTT
CDR3: CSPLQGQGTDTQYF

D: TRBD1
size: many
V: TRBV12-3/TRBV12-4
J: TRBJ1-1
DNA: TGTGCCAGCAGGTCCGGGACAGTCGCTTTCTTT
CDR3: CASRSGTVAFF